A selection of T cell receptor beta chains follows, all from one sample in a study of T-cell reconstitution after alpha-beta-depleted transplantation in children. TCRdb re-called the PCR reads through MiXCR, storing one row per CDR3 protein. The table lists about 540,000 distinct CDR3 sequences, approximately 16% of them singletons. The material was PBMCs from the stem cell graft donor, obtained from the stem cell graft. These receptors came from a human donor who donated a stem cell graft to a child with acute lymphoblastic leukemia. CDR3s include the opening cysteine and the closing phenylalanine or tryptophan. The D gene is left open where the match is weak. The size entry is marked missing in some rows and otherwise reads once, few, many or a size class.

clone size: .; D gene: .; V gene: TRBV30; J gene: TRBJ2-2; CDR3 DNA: TGTGCGTCTACACAGTACCCGAACACCGGGGAGCTGTTTTTT; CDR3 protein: CASTQYPNTGELFF
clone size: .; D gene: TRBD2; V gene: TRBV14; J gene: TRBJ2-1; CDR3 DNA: TGTGCCAGCAGCCAGAGACTAGCGGGATCCTACAATGAGCAGTTCTTC; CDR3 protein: CASSQRLAGSYNEQFF
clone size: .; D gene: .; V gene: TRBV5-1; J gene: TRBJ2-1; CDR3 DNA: TGCGCCAGCAGCTTATCCACTAAAACCGGGACCGACTCCTACAATGAGCAGTTCTTC; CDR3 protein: CASSLSTKTGTDSYNEQFF
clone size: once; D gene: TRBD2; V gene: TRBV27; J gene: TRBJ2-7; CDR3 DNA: TGTGCCAACAGTTTGCGGGAGGGCTACGAGCAGTACTTC; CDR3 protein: CANSLREGYEQYF
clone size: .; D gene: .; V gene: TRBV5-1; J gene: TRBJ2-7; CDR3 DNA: TGCGCCAGCAGCCCTCTAGGATTGGAGCAGTACTTC; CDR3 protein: CASSPLGLEQYF
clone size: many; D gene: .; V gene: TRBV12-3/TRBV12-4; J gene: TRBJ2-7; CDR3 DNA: TGTGCCAGCAGTTTAGGGGCGGGAAACTACGAGCAGTACTTC; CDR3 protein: CASSLGAGNYEQYF
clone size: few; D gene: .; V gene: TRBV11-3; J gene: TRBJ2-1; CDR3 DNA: TGTGCCAGCAGCTTAGGCGTCGGAGACAATGAGCAGTTCTTC; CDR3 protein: CASSLGVGDNEQFF
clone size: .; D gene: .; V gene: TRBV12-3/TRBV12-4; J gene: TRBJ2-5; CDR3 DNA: TGTGCCAGCAGTCCCTCGGGGCAGATACAAGAGACCCAGTACTTC; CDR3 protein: CASSPSGQIQETQYF
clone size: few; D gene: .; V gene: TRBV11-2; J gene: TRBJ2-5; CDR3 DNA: TGTGCCAGCAGCTTCCCTGGGGACGGCGACCAAGAGACCCAGTACTTC; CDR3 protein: CASSFPGDGDQETQYF
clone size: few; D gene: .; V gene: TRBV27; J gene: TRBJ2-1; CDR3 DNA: TGTGCCAGCAGTTTCACGGGATCGGGCGGTGATGAGCAGTTCTTC; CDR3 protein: CASSFTGSGGDEQFF
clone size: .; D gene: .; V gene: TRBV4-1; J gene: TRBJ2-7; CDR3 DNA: TGCGCCAGCAGCCAAGACCGAAGGGCCGAGCAGTACTTC; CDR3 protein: CASSQDRRAEQYF
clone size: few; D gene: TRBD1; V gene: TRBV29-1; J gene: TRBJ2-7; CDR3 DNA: TGCAGCGTTGCAGGGACAGGGTTTAACTCCTACGAGCAGTACTTC; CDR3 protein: CSVAGTGFNSYEQYF
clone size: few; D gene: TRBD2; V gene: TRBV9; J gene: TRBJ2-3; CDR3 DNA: TGTGCCAGCAGCGTAGAGACGGCGGGAGGCAGCACAGATACGCAGTATTTT; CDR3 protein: CASSVETAGGSTDTQYF
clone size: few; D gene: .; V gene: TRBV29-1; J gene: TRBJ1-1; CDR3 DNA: TGCAGCGCGGCAGGGGCAGCTGAAGCTTTCTTT; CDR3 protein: CSAAGAAEAFF
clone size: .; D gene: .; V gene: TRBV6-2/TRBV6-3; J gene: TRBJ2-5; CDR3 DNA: TGTGCCAGCAGGGTAAGGGTGGAGGAGACCCAGTACTTC; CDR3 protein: CASRVRVEETQYF
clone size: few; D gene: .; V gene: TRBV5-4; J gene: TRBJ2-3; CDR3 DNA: TGTGCCAGCAGCTTGTACGTAGCGGTAAACACAGATACGCAGTATTTT; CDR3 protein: CASSLYVAVNTDTQYF
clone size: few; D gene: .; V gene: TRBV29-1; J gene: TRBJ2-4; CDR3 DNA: TGCAGCGTTCTCGGGGTGGAAAACATTCAGTACTTC; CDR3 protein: CSVLGVENIQYF
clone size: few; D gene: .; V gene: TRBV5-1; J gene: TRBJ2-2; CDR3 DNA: TGCGCCAGCAGCTTGGAGAACAGAGGGACCTTGAACACCGGGGAGCTGTTTTTT; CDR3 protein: CASSLENRGTLNTGELFF
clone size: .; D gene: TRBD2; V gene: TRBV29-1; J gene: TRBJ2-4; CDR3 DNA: TGCAGCGTTGAAGATGGGGGGGGTGGTAACAGTCAGTACTTC; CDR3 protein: CSVEDGGGGNSQYF
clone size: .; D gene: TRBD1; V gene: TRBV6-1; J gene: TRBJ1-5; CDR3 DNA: TGTGCCAGCAGTGAATACGGGACAGCTAGCAATCAGCCCCAGCATTTT; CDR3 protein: CASSEYGTASNQPQHF
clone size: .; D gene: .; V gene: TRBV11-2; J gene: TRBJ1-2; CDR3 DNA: TGTGCCAGCAGCTTAGACCGGGAGTTAGGCTATGGCTACACCTTC; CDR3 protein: CASSLDRELGYGYTF
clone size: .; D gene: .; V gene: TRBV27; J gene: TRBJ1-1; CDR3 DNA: TGTGCCAGCGCCTGGACAGCGAACACTGAAGCTTTCTTT; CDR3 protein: CASAWTANTEAFF
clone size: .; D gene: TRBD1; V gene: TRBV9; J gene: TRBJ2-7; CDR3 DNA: TGTGCCAGCAGCGGCGGGACAGGGCCTACCTACGAGCAGTACTTC; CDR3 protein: CASSGGTGPTYEQYF
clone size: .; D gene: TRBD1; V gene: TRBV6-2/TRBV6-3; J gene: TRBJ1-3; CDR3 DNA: TGTGCCAGCAGTTACGATCCGACGGGACAGAACGAGAGTTGGAATTTT; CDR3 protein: CASSYDPTGQNESWNF
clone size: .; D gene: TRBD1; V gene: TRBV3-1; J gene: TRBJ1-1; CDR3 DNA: TGTGCCAGCAGCCGACACCTTTCCGGGACAGGGGCCACTGAAGCTTTCTTT; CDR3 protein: CASSRHLSGTGATEAFF
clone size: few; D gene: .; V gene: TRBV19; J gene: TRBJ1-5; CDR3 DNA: TGTGCCAGTAGTATGGATAGTGGGCGCAATCAGCCCCAGCATTTT; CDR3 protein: CASSMDSGRNQPQHF
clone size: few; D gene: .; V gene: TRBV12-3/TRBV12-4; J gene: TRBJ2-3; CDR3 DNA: TGTGCCAGCAGTTTATCGGCGGGACCTTGGGATACGCAGTATTTT; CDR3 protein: CASSLSAGPWDTQYF
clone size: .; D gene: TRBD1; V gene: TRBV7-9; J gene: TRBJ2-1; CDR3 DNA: TGTGCCAGCAGCTTATTTCCAGGGGGCCATGAGCAGTTCTTC; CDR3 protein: CASSLFPGGHEQFF
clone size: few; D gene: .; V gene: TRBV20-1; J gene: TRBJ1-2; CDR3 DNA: TGCAGTGCGAACTACCGGGACATCTCCAACTATGGCTACACCTTC; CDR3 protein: CSANYRDISNYGYTF
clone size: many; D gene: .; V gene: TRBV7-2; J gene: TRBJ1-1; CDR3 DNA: TGTGCCAGCAGCGCTGGGGGCGCGGGGACTGAAGCTTTCTTT; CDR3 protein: CASSAGGAGTEAFF
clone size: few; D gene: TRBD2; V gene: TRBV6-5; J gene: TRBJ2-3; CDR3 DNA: TGTGCCAGCAGGGGACTAGGGCCCGCCACAGATACGCAGTATTTT; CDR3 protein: CASRGLGPATDTQYF
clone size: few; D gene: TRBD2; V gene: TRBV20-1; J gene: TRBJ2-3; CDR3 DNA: TGCAGTGCTAGAGCCCCTAGCGGGTTATCAGATACGCAGTATTTT; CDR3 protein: CSARAPSGLSDTQYF
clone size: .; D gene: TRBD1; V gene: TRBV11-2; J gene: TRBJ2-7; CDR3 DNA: TGTGCCAGCAGCTTAGTGTCAGGGGGCGTCTACGAGCAGTACTTC; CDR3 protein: CASSLVSGGVYEQYF
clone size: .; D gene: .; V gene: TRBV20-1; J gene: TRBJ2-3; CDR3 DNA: TGCAGTGCTAGGCGTCCGGGTAGTGCTAGCACAGATACGCAGTATTTT; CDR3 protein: CSARRPGSASTDTQYF
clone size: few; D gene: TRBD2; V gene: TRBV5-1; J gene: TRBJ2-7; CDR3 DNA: TGCGCCAGCAGCCGTAGCGGGAGCGTCGACGAGCAGTACTTC; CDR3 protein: CASSRSGSVDEQYF
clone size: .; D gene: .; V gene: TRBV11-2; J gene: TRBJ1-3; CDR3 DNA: TGTGCCAGCAGCTCCCCAAAGACAGATACCTCTGGAAACACCATATATTTT; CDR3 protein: CASSSPKTDTSGNTIYF
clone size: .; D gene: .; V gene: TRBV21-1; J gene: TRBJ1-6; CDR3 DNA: TGTGCCAGCAGCTCCCGCGGGGGGGCGCGGTCCCTCCACTTT; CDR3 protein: CASSSRGGARSLHF
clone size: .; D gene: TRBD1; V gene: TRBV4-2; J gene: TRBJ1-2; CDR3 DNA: TGTGCCAGCAGCCCGGGACAGTTCTGCTACACCTTC; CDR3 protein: CASSPGQFCYTF
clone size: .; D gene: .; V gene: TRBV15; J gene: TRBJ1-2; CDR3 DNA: TGTGCCACCAGCAGCCGGGATTATGGCTACACCTTC; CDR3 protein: CATSSRDYGYTF
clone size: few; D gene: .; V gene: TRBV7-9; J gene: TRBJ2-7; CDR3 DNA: TGTGCCAGCAGCCCGGGCTGGATCTATGAGCAGTACTTC; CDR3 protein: CASSPGWIYEQYF
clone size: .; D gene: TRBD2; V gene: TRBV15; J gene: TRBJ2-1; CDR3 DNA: TGTGCCTCGTCACTAGCGAGTCAATATGAGCAGTTCTTC; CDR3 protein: CASSLASQYEQFF
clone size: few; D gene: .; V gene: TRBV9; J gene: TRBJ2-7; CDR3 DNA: TGTGCCAGCAGCGTAGGGAATGCAGGGGCGGGCGAGCAGTACTTC; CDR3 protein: CASSVGNAGAGEQYF
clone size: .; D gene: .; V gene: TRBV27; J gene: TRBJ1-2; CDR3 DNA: TGTGCCAGCAGTTTGTTTATGGGGGAGTCCTATGGCTACACCTTC; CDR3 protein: CASSLFMGESYGYTF
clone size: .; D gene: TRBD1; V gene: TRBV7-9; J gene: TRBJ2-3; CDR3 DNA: TGTGCCAGCAGCCCTGCCCGGGGGACAGGGGTGACAGATACGCAGTATTTT; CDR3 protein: CASSPARGTGVTDTQYF
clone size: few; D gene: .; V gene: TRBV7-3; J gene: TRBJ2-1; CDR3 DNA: TGTGCCAGCAGCTTAGGGGGACCCAGCTCCTACAATGAGCAGTTCTTC; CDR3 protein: CASSLGGPSSYNEQFF
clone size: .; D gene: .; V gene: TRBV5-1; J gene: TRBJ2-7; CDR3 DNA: TGCGCCAGCAGGGGGGGGCTTCCTTCATACGAGCAGTACTTC; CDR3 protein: CASRGGLPSYEQYF